Below, 19 T cell receptor beta chains from the same sample are listed, as sequenced in a study of beta chain features in type 1 diabetes. The sequenced template was cDNA made from the entire isolated RNA. Clones were sequenced by immunoSEQ multiplex PCR, and TCRdb holds only the in-frame ones, with some missing. The sample has fewer than 400,000 clones, roughly 8% seen once. Input material: central memory CD4+ T cells from blood. The source is a woman between 18 and 29 years old in good health.

This clone was seen once. The V and J genes are TRBV5-1 and TRBJ2-7; 7 bases are a match to TRBD1. There are 13 residues in the CDR3. In germline, CDR1 is SGHRS, CDR2 YFSETQ. V was clipped by 4 bases and J by 3 bases; unmatched bases: 4. CDR3: CASSLGQNYEQYF. The DNA of the CDR3 is TGCGCCAGCAGCCTGGGACAGAACTACGAGCAGTACTTC.

This clone was seen more than once but under ten times. V and J are TRBV19 and TRBJ2-5, with 7 bases lining up with TRBD1. Germline lookup yields CDR1 LNHDA and CDR2 SQIVND (reference sequence). With 7 bases clipped from V and 0 bases from J, the junction kept 8 bases outside the gene matches. The CDR3 contains 15 residues. The CDR3 reads CASTARTGHQETQYF. CDR3 DNA sequence: TGTGCCAGTACCGCCCGGACAGGTCACCAAGAGACCCAGTACTTC.

This clone was seen a few times. V usage is TRBV5-4 and J usage is TRBJ2-7; weak D call: TRBD2 (6 bases). The CDR3 is made up of 14 amino acids. V was clipped by 1 base and J by 3 bases, with 11 bases between them. CDR1 and CDR2 (germline): SGHNT, YYREEE (reference sequence). The DNA for the CDR3 is TGTGCCAGCAGCTTGCGTGGGGGGAACTACGAGCAGTACTTC. Protein product: CASSLRGGNYEQYF.

This clone was counted between two and nine times. The V gene is TRBV5-1, the J gene TRBJ1-1; D is ambiguous. The V gene lost 2 bases and the J gene lost 1 base, with 15 bases spanning the gap. The germline V gene encodes CDR1 SGHRS and CDR2 YFSETQ. CDR3 length: 16 amino acids. The CDR3 nucleotides are TGCGCCAGCAGCTTTTTGGTGTCAGGTCAGAACACTGAAGCTTTCTTT. It encodes CASSFLVSGQNTEAFF.

V and J are TRBV9 and TRBJ2-3; TRBD2 might be the D (6 bases). The ends were cut back, 3 bases at V and 2 bases at J, with 13 bases in the middle. CDR3 length equals 15 residues. From germline, CDR1 is SGDLS and CDR2 YYNGEE. The CDR3 reads CASSEGLHHTDTQYF. The CDR3 DNA sequence: TGTGCCAGCAGCGAGGGACTTCACCACACAGATACGCAGTATTTT.

CDR3 nucleotides: TGTGCCAGCAGTTTCAGACGGACGGGAGGAGAGACCCAGTACTTC. This codes for CASSFRRTGGETQYF. The chain combines TRBV27 with TRBJ2-5; 7 bases are a match to TRBD2. V lost 3 bases to trimming and J lost 4 bases; unmatched junction nucleotides: 8. This CDR3 is 15 amino acids long. Germline V lookup: CDR1 MNHEY, CDR2 SMNVEV (reference sequence).

This clone turned up a few times. J is TRBJ2-1 and V is TRBV6-1; TRBD2 matches at 7 bases. After removal of 7 bases from V and 5 bases from J, the junction contained 8 bases not matched to a gene. The germline V gene has CDR1 MNHNS and CDR2 SASEGT. This CDR3 has 14 amino acids. The CDR3 bases are TGTGCCAGCACGGGGGGAGGGCTTCACAATGAGCAGTTCTTC. Protein: CASTGGGLHNEQFF.

This chain links TRBV2 with TRBJ2-5; 7 bases are a match to TRBD1. Germline V lookup: CDR1 SNHLY, CDR2 FYNNEI. J gave up 3 bases and V 4 bases, and 2 bases lay outside the gene matches. The CDR3 covers 13 residues. The CDR3: CASSADREETQYF. In DNA, the CDR3 is TGTGCCAGCAGTGCTGACAGGGAAGAGACCCAGTACTTC. The whole variable domain, filled in from reference TRBV2 and TRBJ2-5, reads EPEVTQTPSHQVTQMGQEVILRCVPISNHLYFYWYRQILGQKVEFLVSFYNNEISEKSEIFDDQFSVERPDGSNFTLKIRSTKLEDSAMYFCASSADREETQYFGPGTRLLVL.

The chain links TRBV9 to TRBJ2-3; D ambiguous. Per the germline V gene, CDR1 is SGDLS and CDR2 is YYNGEE. V gave up 0 bases and J gave up 4 bases, with 12 bases separating them. The CDR3 spans 15 residues. For the CDR3, the DNA is TGTGCCAGCAGCGTAGGTGTATACCAATCAGATACGCAGTATTTT. It is translated as CASSVGVYQSDTQYF.

This clone was observed a few times. The gene calls are TRBV7-2 and TRBJ2-7; 8 positions match TRBD1. The CDR3 contains 14 residues. V lost 5 bases to trimming and J lost 2 bases; unmatched junction nucleotides: 5. Germline loops: CDR1 SGHTA, CDR2 FQGNSA. The CDR3 reads CASSLTQGAYEQYF. CDR3 DNA sequence: TGTGCCAGCAGCCTAACACAGGGGGCCTACGAGCAGTACTTC.

This clone was found a few times. This may stem from a read error, because a much larger clone lies one nucleotide away. The chain carries TRBV7-3 and TRBJ1-1; no clear D gene. The CDR3 runs to 13 residues. Per germline, CDR1 SGHTA and CDR2 FQGTGA. V dropped 3 bases and J dropped 1 base, with 6 bases sitting between them. The CDR3 reads CASSFSRNTEAFF. Written as DNA, the CDR3 is TGTGCCAGCAGCTTCAGCAGGAACACTGAAGCTTTCTTT.

This rearrangement joins TRBV7-8 to TRBJ2-7; 7 nucleotides agree with TRBD1. With 1 base clipped from V and 5 bases from J, the junction kept 8 bases outside the gene matches. The germline V gene has CDR1 SGHVS and CDR2 FQNEAQ. This CDR3 spans 15 amino acids. CDR3 bases: TGTGCCAGCAGCTTAGTCTCCTGGACAGGCAACGAGCAGTACTTC. Its translation is CASSLVSWTGNEQYF.

The V and J genes are TRBV7-9 and TRBJ2-5; 12 bases agree with TRBD1. CDR1 is SEHNR, CDR2 FQNEAQ, per germline (reference sequence). V was pared by 1 base and J by 4 bases, with 10 bases of the junction left unmatched. The CDR3 runs to 18 residues. Here the CDR3 reads CASSLVATGTGGRETQYF. CDR3 nucleotides: TGTGCCAGCAGCTTAGTCGCTACCGGGACAGGGGGCCGAGAGACCCAGTACTTC.

The V and J genes are TRBV10-3 and TRBJ2-2; D is unresolved. Between the trimmed V and J ends, which lost 6 bases and 4 bases, there was a span of 15 bases. The CDR3 consists of 15 residues. The V gene's germline CDR1 is ENHRY and CDR2 SYGVKD. The CDR3 loop is CAISARGAPTGELFF. CDR3 bases: TGTGCCATCAGCGCCCGTGGTGCCCCCACCGGGGAGCTGTTTTTT.

The chain carries TRBV28 and TRBJ2-5, with TRBD2 matching 7 bases. With V trimmed by 5 bases and J by 3 bases, 9 bases remained unmatched. The V gene's germline CDR1 is MDHEN and CDR2 SYDVKM. The CDR3 extends over 15 amino acids. The DNA for the CDR3 is TGTGCCAGCAGTCCTCACGCTAGCGGTAAAGAGACCCAGTACTTC. It specifies CASSPHASGKETQYF.

This clone was seen only a few times. The chain couples TRBV5-1 to TRBJ2-3; 7 bases are a match to TRBD2. J was trimmed by 2 bases and V by 5 bases; bases with no gene match: 5. CDR3 length: 14 amino acids. Germline values: CDR1 SGHRS, CDR2 YFSETQ. The CDR3 coding sequence is TGCGCCAGCAGGGCGGGAGCCCACACAGATACGCAGTATTTT. This codes for CASRAGAHTDTQYF. Variable domain in full (rest from reference TRBV5-1 and TRBJ2-3): KAGVTQTPRYLIKTRGQQVTLSCSPISGHRSVSWYQQTPGQGLQFLFEYFSETQRNKGNFPGRFSGRQFSNSRSEMNVSTLELGDSALYLCASRAGAHTDTQYFGPGTRLTVL.

This clone was found a few times. V usage is TRBV7-2 and J usage is TRBJ1-2, with a possible D match to TRBD1 (6 bases). Per germline, CDR1 SGHTA and CDR2 FQGNSA. The length of the CDR3 is 14 residues. The germline V and J ends were trimmed by 5 bases and 0 bases, with 10 bases remaining between them. The CDR3 DNA sequence: TGTGCCAGCAGCCCGACAGGTTCTAACTATGGCTACACCTTC. Residues: CASSPTGSNYGYTF.

The chain carries TRBV6-5 and TRBJ1-2, with D possibly being TRBD1 (6 bases). Between the trimmed V and J ends, which lost 6 bases and 2 bases, there was a span of 10 bases. From germline, CDR1 is MNHEY and CDR2 SVGAGI. CDR3 length: 13 residues. The CDR3 DNA reads as TGTGCCAGCAGCCTGACAGGAAACTATGGCTACACCTTC. It yields the protein CASSLTGNYGYTF.

The chain couples TRBV19 to TRBJ2-5; D remains unclear. Per the germline V gene, CDR1 is LNHDA and CDR2 is SQIVND (reference sequence). With 4 bases removed from V and 1 base from J, the gap between germline ends came to 7 bases. The CDR3 is 13 amino acids. CDR3 amino acids: CASSNAAQETQYF. In DNA form, the CDR3 reads TGTGCCAGTAGTAATGCAGCCCAAGAGACCCAGTACTTC. The complete variable domain, with remaining parts taken from reference TRBV19 and TRBJ2-5, reads DGGITQSPKYLFRKEGQNVTLSCEQNLNHDAMYWYRQDPGQGLRLIYYSQIVNDFQKGDIAEGYSVSREKKESFPLTVTSAQKNPTAFYLCASSNAAQETQYFGPGTRLLVL.